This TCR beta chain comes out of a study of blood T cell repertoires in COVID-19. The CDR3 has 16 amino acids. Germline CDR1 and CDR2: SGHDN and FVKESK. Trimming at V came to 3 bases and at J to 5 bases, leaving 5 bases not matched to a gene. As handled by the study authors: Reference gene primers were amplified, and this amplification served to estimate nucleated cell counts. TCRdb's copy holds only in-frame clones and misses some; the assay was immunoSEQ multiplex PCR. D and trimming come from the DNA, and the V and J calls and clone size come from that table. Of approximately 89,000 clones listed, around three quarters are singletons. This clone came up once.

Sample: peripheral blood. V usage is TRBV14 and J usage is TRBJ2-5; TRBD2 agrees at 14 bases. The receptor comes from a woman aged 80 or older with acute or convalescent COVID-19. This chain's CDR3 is CASSQTSGGAWETQYF. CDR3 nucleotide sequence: TGTGCCAGCAGCCAGACTAGCGGGGGGGCTTGGGAGACCCAGTACTTC.